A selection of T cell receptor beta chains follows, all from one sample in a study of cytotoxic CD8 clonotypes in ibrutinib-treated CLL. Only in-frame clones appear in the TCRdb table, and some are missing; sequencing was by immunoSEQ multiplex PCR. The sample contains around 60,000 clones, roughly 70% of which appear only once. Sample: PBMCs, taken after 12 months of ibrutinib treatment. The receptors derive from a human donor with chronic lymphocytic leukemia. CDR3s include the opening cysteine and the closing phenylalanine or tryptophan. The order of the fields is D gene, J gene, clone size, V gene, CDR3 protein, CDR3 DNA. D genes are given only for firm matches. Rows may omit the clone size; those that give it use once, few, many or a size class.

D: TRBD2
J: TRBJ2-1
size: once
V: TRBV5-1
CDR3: CASSFSGSSYNEQFF
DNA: TGCGCCAGCAGCTTCAGCGGGAGCTCCTACAATGAGCAGTTCTTC

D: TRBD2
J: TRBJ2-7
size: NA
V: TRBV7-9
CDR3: CASSTSGRAYEQYF
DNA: TGTGCCAGCAGCACGAGCGGGAGGGCCTACGAGCAGTACTTC

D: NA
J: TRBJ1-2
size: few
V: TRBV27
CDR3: CASSLSGTAGYTF
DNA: TGTGCCAGCAGTTTATCGGGGACTGCAGGCTACACCTTC

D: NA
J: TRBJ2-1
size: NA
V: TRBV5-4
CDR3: CASSFAERQFF
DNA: TGTGCCAGCAGCTTTGCGGAACGGCAGTTCTTC

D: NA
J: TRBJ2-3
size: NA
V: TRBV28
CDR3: CASSSYTTDTQYF
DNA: TGTGCCAGCAGTTCCTACACGACAGATACGCAGTATTTT

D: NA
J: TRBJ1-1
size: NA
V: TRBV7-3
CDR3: CASSSDGGLNTEAFF
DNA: TGTGCCAGCAGCTCGGACGGGGGGCTGAACACTGAAGCTTTCTTT

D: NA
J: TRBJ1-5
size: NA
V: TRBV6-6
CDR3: CASSPGLIQPQHF
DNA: TGTGCCAGCAGCCCGGGACTCATTCAGCCCCAGCATTTT

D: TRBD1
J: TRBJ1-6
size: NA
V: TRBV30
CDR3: CAWKTGPGNSPLHF
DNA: TGTGCCTGGAAGACAGGGCCGGGGAATTCACCCCTCCACTTT

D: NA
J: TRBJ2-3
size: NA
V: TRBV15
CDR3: CATSRDTQMGDTQYF
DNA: TGTGCCACCAGCAGAGATACACAAATGGGGGATACGCAGTATTTT

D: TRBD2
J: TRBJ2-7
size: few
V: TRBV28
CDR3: CASSSSGTRIRYEQYF
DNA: TGTGCCAGCAGTTCCTCCGGGACTAGAATCCGCTACGAGCAGTACTTC

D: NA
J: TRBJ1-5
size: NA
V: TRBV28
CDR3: CASSFWDGNQPQHF
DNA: TGTGCCAGCAGTTTTTGGGACGGCAATCAGCCCCAGCATTTT